Below, 26 T cell receptor beta chains from the same sample are listed, as sequenced in a study of shared clonotypes between healthy human individuals. This table comes from immunoSEQ multiplex PCR, and its TCRdb copy is limited to in-frame clones, with some not included. The sample yields roughly 1.5 million clones, 98% seen once. Material for sequencing was naive CD4+ T cells sorted from blood. Subset in this sample: CD45RA+ positively selected. Source of these receptors: a man aged 25-40 years in good health.

V gene TRBV7-6 combines with J gene TRBJ2-1; 7 nucleotides match TRBD2. Germline V gene sequence: CDR1 SGHVS, CDR2 FNYEAQ. CDR3 size: 14 residues. Germline trimming cut 5 bases from V and 8 bases from J; bases unmatched to any gene: 9. CDR3 in amino acids: CASSGIPSGDEQFF. CDR3 sequence (DNA): TGTGCCAGCAGCGGAATTCCTAGCGGAGATGAGCAGTTCTTC.

This clone was recorded only once. The chain couples TRBV14 to TRBJ2-1, with 7 bases lining up with TRBD1. CDR3 length: 16 amino acids. V trimming: 3 bases; J trimming: 7 bases; junction bases outside the gene matches: 12. Germline V gene data show CDR1 as SGHDN and CDR2 as FVKESK. Written as DNA, the CDR3 is TGTGCCAGCAGCCATGATGGCCCAGGGGGTAGGAATGAGCAGTTCTTC. This encodes CASSHDGPGGRNEQFF.

The chain recombines TRBV4-3 with TRBJ2-7; D is ambiguous. The ends were cut back, 1 base at V and 2 bases at J, with 6 bases in the middle. The CDR3 sequence is 13 residues long. CDR1 is LGHNA, CDR2 YSLEER, per germline. CDR3 amino acids: CASSQGSAYEQYF. The DNA of the CDR3 is TGCGCCAGCAGCCAAGGTTCAGCCTACGAGCAGTACTTC.

Of note for this clone: The junction and the germline gene differ at one end; a read error may be behind it. The rearrangement joins TRBV7-2 to TRBJ2-1; 9 bases match TRBD2. Germline V CDR1 and CDR2: SGHTA, FQGNSA. The length of the CDR3 is 15 residues. The CDR3 loop reads CASSLAGVVYNEQFF. The CDR3 DNA reads as TGTGCCAGCAGTTTAGCGGGAGTCGTCTACAATGAGCAGTTCTTC. The complete variable domain, with remaining parts taken from reference TRBV7-2 and TRBJ2-1, reads GAGVSQSPSNKVTEKGKDVELRCDPISGHTALYWYRQSLGQGLEFLIYFQGNSAPDKSGLPSDRFSAERTGGSVSTLTIQRTQQEDSAVYLCASSLAGVVYNEQFFGPGTRLTVL.

V is TRBV10-3 and J is TRBJ2-2; D could derive from TRBD1 or TRBD2 (5 bases each). Germline V gene data show CDR1 as ENHRY and CDR2 as SYGVKD. This CDR3 is built from 17 residues. The ends were cut back, 2 bases at V and 3 bases at J, with 16 bases in the middle. The CDR3 is CAISERGSDLDTGELFF. As DNA, the CDR3 is TGTGCCATCAGTGAGCGGGGCTCCGATTTGGACACCGGGGAGCTGTTTTTT.

The V and J genes are TRBV28 and TRBJ1-2; 9 bases agree with TRBD1. There are 13 residues in the CDR3. The V gene end was trimmed by 5 bases and the J gene end by 7 bases; junction bases not matched to a gene: 5. The germline gives CDR1 MDHEN, CDR2 SYDVKM. The CDR3 region is CASSGGQGIGYTF. The DNA of the CDR3 is TGTGCCAGCAGTGGCGGACAGGGGATTGGCTACACCTTC.

For this clone: The same CDR3 is also encoded by other DNA sequences in this sample. The chain joins TRBV2 to TRBJ2-7; D is unresolved. Trimming shortened V by 5 bases and J by 0 bases, and 5 bases separated the two germline ends. The germline CDR1 and CDR2 sequences are SNHLY and FYNNEI. The CDR3 extends over 12 amino acids. The DNA for the CDR3 is TGTGCCAGCAGTCCTAGCTCCTACGAGCAGTACTTC. Protein: CASSPSSYEQYF.

The chain employs TRBV28 and TRBJ2-5; D gene ambiguous. V was shortened by 7 bases and J by 5 bases, with 8 bases between the two germline ends. CDR1 is MDHEN and CDR2 is SYDVKM in the germline V gene. This CDR3 is built from 11 residues. The CDR3 nucleotides are TGTGCCAGCAACCAGGTGGAGACCCAGTACTTC. Translating gives CASNQVETQYF. Based on the CDR3 plus reference TRBV28 and TRBJ2-5, the full variable domain is DVKVTQSSRYLVKRTGEKVFLECVQDMDHENMFWYRQDPGLGLRLIYFSYDVKMKEKGDIPEGYSVSREKKERFSLILESASTNQTSMYLCASNQVETQYFGPGTRLLVL.

The rearrangement links TRBV6-4 to TRBJ2-1, with D perhaps matching TRBD1 (5 bases). The CDR3 contains 15 residues. V shed 0 bases and J shed 8 bases, with 14 bases lying between them. The germline V gene encodes CDR1 MRHNA and CDR2 SNTAGT. The CDR3 region has the DNA TGTGCCAGCAGTGACTCAATGCAGGGCATAGATGAGCAGTTCTTC. Its protein product is CASSDSMQGIDEQFF.

This clone was detected once. This chain connects TRBV9 to TRBJ2-7; 8 bases are shared with TRBD1. Trimming cost V 6 bases and J 4 bases; bases outside gene matches: 21. CDR1 SGDLS and CDR2 YYNGEE come from the germline V gene. The CDR3 is 18 amino acids. The CDR3 protein is CASNHKFSQGEKAYEQYF. The CDR3 DNA follows: TGTGCCAGCAACCATAAATTCTCACAGGGGGAGAAGGCTTACGAGCAGTACTTC.

The rearrangement joins TRBV7-2 to TRBJ2-1; D possibly corresponds to TRBD1 (6 bases). CDR3 size: 14 residues. Germline values: CDR1 SGHTA, CDR2 FQGNSA. V lost 2 bases and J lost 7, with 12 bases in between. CDR3 coding DNA: TGTGCCAGCAGCTTATCAGGGGTTATGAATGAGCAGTTCTTC. Protein sequence: CASSLSGVMNEQFF.

The chain carries TRBV19 and TRBJ2-3; D remains ambiguous. This CDR3 has 12 amino acids. V lost 4 bases to trimming and J lost 3 bases, with 5 bases between them. Per germline, CDR1 LNHDA and CDR2 SQIVND (reference sequence). The CDR3 is CASSSGTDTQYF. The CDR3 bases are TGTGCCAGTAGTAGTGGGACAGATACGCAGTATTTT. Filled out from reference TRBV19 and TRBJ2-3, the complete variable domain reads DGGITQSPKYLFRKEGQNVTLSCEQNLNHDAMYWYRQDPGQGLRLIYYSQIVNDFQKGDIAEGYSVSREKKESFPLTVTSAQKNPTAFYLCASSSGTDTQYFGPGTRLTVL.

About this clone itself: The sample holds other DNA sequences that translate to the same CDR3. The chain combines TRBV7-8 with TRBJ1-1, with unresolved D. V gave up 1 base and J gave up 0 bases, with 6 bases separating them. The CDR3 loop spans 14 amino acids. CDR1 is SGHVS, CDR2 FQNEAQ, per germline. CDR3 DNA sequence: TGTGCCAGCAGCTTAGGGGTCATGAACACTGAAGCTTTCTTT. Amino acids: CASSLGVMNTEAFF.

V usage is TRBV9 and J usage is TRBJ1-4; unclear D gene. Trimming removed 0 bases from V and 5 bases from J, with 14 bases in between. Germline lookup yields CDR1 SGDLS and CDR2 YYNGEE. This CDR3 is built from 16 residues. CDR3 residues: CASSVAQAPKNEKLFF. DNA for the CDR3: TGTGCCAGCAGCGTAGCTCAGGCACCGAAGAATGAAAAACTGTTTTTT.

The rearrangement uses TRBV5-1 and TRBJ2-1; no definite D call. The CDR3 has 15 residues. V gave up 1 base and J gave up 7 bases, with 15 bases separating them. The germline V gene has CDR1 SGHRS and CDR2 YFSETQ. DNA of the CDR3: TGCGCCAGCAGCTTGACCCCCCGGTTTGGGAATGAGCAGTTCTTC. It specifies CASSLTPRFGNEQFF. The full variable domain, rest sourced from reference TRBV5-1 and TRBJ2-1, is KAGVTQTPRYLIKTRGQQVTLSCSPISGHRSVSWYQQTPGQGLQFLFEYFSETQRNKGNFPGRFSGRQFSNSRSEMNVSTLELGDSALYLCASSLTPRFGNEQFFGPGTRLTVL.

V gene TRBV5-1 combines with J gene TRBJ2-1; D gene uncertain. Germline CDR1 is SGHRS and CDR2 is YFSETQ. The CDR3 consists of 14 residues. Between the trimmed V and J ends, which lost 0 bases and 8 bases, there was a span of 12 bases. CDR3 coding DNA: TGCGCCAGCAGCTTGGAATGGGTATTAGATGAGCAGTTCTTC. Its protein is CASSLEWVLDEQFF.

V usage is TRBV10-1 and J usage is TRBJ2-2, with D perhaps assigned TRBD1 or TRBD2 (5 bases each). The CDR3 consists of 14 residues. Germline CDR1 reads WNHNN; CDR2 reads SYGVQD (reference sequence). V was shortened by 0 bases and J by 4 bases, with 6 bases between the two germline ends. In nucleotides, the CDR3 is TGCGCCAGCAGTGAGTCGGGGGTCACCGGGGAGCTGTTTTTT. Translation: CASSESGVTGELFF.

The rearrangement joins TRBV7-8 to TRBJ1-1; perhaps TRBD1 as D (6 bases). Trimming removed 5 bases from V and 5 bases from J, with 15 bases in between. From germline, CDR1 is SGHVS and CDR2 FQNEAQ. The CDR3 totals 14 residues. As DNA, the CDR3 is TGTGCCAGCAGCCTAAAAGACAGGATGACTGAAGCTTTCTTT. Translation: CASSLKDRMTEAFF.

This chain uses TRBV19 with TRBJ2-7; 7 bases map to TRBD1. Germline values: CDR1 LNHDA, CDR2 SQIVND (reference sequence). Germline trimming cut 4 bases from V and 0 bases from J; bases unmatched to any gene: 6. The CDR3 spans 15 residues. CDR3 sequence (DNA): TGTGCCAGTAGTAGCTCGGGACAGAGCTCCTACGAGCAGTACTTC. Its translation is CASSSSGQSSYEQYF.

The chain has TRBV27 and TRBJ2-7; D perhaps matches TRBD2 (7 bases). The CDR3 has 14 residues. V was clipped by 6 bases and J by 3 bases, with 15 bases between them. CDR1 and CDR2 from the germline V gene are MNHEY and SMNVEV (reference sequence). CDR3 coding DNA: TGTGCCAGCAGCCCACGGGGGGCGGGCTACGAGCAGTACTTC. Translated: CASSPRGAGYEQYF.

In its sample, this clone was seen once. V and J are TRBV27 and TRBJ2-1; D is uncertain. This CDR3 spans 14 amino acids. Germline V lookup: CDR1 MNHEY, CDR2 SMNVEV (reference sequence). V was clipped by 4 bases and J by 2 bases, with 9 bases between them. The CDR3 DNA reads TGTGCCAGCAGTTCGTATACCACCTACAATGAGCAGTTCTTC. It codes for CASSSYTTYNEQFF.

CDR3 nucleotides: TGTGCCAGCAGGGGCCAGGGTGCTGGCTACACCTTC. This encodes CASRGQGAGYTF. The V and J genes are TRBV28 and TRBJ1-2, with D tentatively TRBD1 (5 bases). This CDR3 is built from 12 residues. Germline values: CDR1 MDHEN, CDR2 SYDVKM. V lost 6 bases to trimming and J lost 7 bases, with 12 bases between them.

This clone was found once. The chain recombines TRBV11-3 with TRBJ2-2; 10 bases line up with TRBD2. Germline V CDR1 and CDR2: SGHNT, YENEEA. J was trimmed by 4 bases and V by 8 bases; bases with no gene match: 10. The CDR3 is made up of 16 amino acids. CDR3: CASQGFGLAATGELFF. The CDR3 DNA sequence: TGTGCCAGCCAGGGCTTTGGACTAGCGGCCACCGGGGAGCTGTTTTTT.

This chain joins TRBV6-5 and TRBJ2-7; weak D call: TRBD2 (5 bases). The CDR3 contains 14 residues. V was pared by 10 bases and J by 6 bases, with 22 bases between. Germline values: CDR1 MNHEY, CDR2 SVGAGI. The DNA of the CDR3 is TGTGCCACCCGACTAACGGGAAGTCCGGGCGAGCAGTACTTC. It specifies CATRLTGSPGEQYF.

The chain couples TRBV2 to TRBJ1-5; 10 bases align to TRBD1. CDR3 length equals 16 residues. CDR1 and CDR2 from the germline V gene are SNHLY and FYNNEI. The V segment lost 7 bases and the J segment 4 bases; nucleotides outside the gene matches: 10. In DNA form, the CDR3 reads TGTGCCAGCAATCCGGGACAGGGGATGTTAAATCAGCCCCAGCATTTT. It yields the protein CASNPGQGMLNQPQHF.

The V call is TRBV29-1, the J call TRBJ2-7; 12 bases are shared with TRBD2. CDR1 and CDR2 from the germline V gene are SQVTM and ANQGSEA. The J segment lost 4 bases and the V segment lost 7 bases, leaving 11 bases of the junction unmatched. The CDR3 length is 15 residues. The CDR3 DNA sequence: TGCAGCGCAAGACGGACTAGCGGGACTTTTTACGAGCAGTACTTC. It codes for CSARRTSGTFYEQYF.